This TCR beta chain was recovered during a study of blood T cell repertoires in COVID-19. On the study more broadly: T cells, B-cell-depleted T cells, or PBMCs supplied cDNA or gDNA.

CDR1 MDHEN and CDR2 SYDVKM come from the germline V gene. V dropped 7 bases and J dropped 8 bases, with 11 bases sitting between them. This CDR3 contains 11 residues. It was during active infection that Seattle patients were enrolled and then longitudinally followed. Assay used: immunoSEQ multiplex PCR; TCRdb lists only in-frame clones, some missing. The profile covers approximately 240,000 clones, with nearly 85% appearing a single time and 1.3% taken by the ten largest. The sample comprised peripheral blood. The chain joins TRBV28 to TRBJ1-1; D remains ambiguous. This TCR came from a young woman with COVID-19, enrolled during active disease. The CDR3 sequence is CASNQVREAFF. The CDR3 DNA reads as TGTGCCAGCAATCAGGTCCGGGAAGCTTTCTTT.